One and the same sample provided the 23 T cell receptor beta chains below, sequenced in a study of T cell changes during pregnancy in multiple sclerosis. The table came from immunoSEQ multiplex PCR; TCRdb's copy has only in-frame clones and leaves some out. The sample contains fewer than 110,000 clones, more than 85% of which appear only once. Sequenced material: peripheral blood, taken in the second trimester of pregnancy. The source is a female donor with multiple sclerosis, enrolled in a pregnancy study.

The V and J genes are TRBV9 and TRBJ2-7; D might be TRBD2 (7 bases). The CDR3 is made up of 17 amino acids. Germline values: CDR1 SGDLS, CDR2 YYNGEE. Trimming removed 0 bases at V and 2 bases at J, with 18 bases between. The CDR3 nucleotides read TGTGCCAGCAGCGTAGGCGGGGGCGCGGGGGCTCCCTACGAGCAGTACTTC. Translation: CASSVGGGAGAPYEQYF.

This sequence joins TRBV27 and TRBJ2-7; 15 nucleotides match TRBD2. V was clipped by 10 bases and J by 3 bases; unmatched bases: 10. The CDR3 loop spans 16 amino acids. CDR1 is MNHEY, CDR2 SMNVEV, per germline (reference sequence). Written as DNA, the CDR3 is TGTGCCACCTACGGGGAGGGACTAGCGGGAGGCTACGAGCAGTACTTC. Its protein is CATYGEGLAGGYEQYF.

The V call is TRBV19, the J call TRBJ2-7; 7 bases agree with TRBD2. The CDR3 length is 14 residues. Germline-derived CDR1 and CDR2 are LNHDA and SQIVND (reference sequence). Trimming at V came to 1 base and at J to 4 bases, leaving 4 bases not matched to a gene. CDR3 amino acids: CASSIGGRVYEQYF. The DNA of the CDR3 is TGTGCCAGTAGTATAGGCGGGAGAGTTTACGAGCAGTACTTC.

This sequence joins TRBV9 and TRBJ2-3, with a possible D match to TRBD2 (6 bases). Per germline, CDR1 SGDLS and CDR2 YYNGEE. V was clipped by 0 bases and J by 0 bases, with 14 bases between them. The CDR3 runs to 17 residues. This CDR3 reads CASSVDPLAPSTDTQYF. The CDR3, as DNA: TGTGCCAGCAGCGTAGATCCCCTAGCGCCGAGCACAGATACGCAGTATTTT.

The chain has TRBV4-1 and TRBJ1-1; possible D gene TRBD1, 6 bases. CDR1 and CDR2 from the germline V gene are MGHRA and YSYEKL. The CDR3 is 14 residues long. The germline V and J ends were trimmed by 5 bases and 1 base, with 11 bases remaining between them. CDR3 in amino acids: CASSAPRGNTEAFF. The DNA of the CDR3 is TGCGCCAGCAGCGCCCCCAGGGGGAACACTGAAGCTTTCTTT.

V usage is TRBV5-1 and J usage is TRBJ2-7; 12 nucleotides match TRBD2. In germline, CDR1 is SGHRS, CDR2 YFSETQ. Germline trimming cut 4 bases from V and 3 bases from J; bases unmatched to any gene: 5. The CDR3 spans 15 residues. DNA for the CDR3: TGCGCCAGCAGCCTGACTAGCGGGAGTGTCTACGAGCAGTACTTC. Translated: CASSLTSGSVYEQYF.

The chain employs TRBV30 and TRBJ2-1, with 10 positions matching TRBD2. The V gene end was trimmed by 2 bases and the J gene end by 7 bases; junction bases not matched to a gene: 8. Germline CDR1 and CDR2: GTSNPN and SVGIG (reference sequence). The CDR3 runs to 15 residues. The chain's CDR3 is CAWSSGRATRNEQFF. CDR3 nucleotide sequence: TGTGCCTGGAGTAGCGGGAGGGCCACGAGGAATGAGCAGTTCTTC.

This chain connects TRBV5-1 to TRBJ2-3; 7 bases are shared with TRBD2. The CDR3 is 16 amino acids. The germline V gene has CDR1 SGHRS and CDR2 YFSETQ. V lost 0 bases, J lost 1 base, and 5 bases stayed unmatched. In DNA, the CDR3 is TGCGCCAGCAGCTTGGTCCGGGGGGAGGGCACAGATACGCAGTATTTT. Translating gives CASSLVRGEGTDTQYF.

This sequence joins TRBV11-3 and TRBJ2-3; D is possibly TRBD2 (6 bases). CDR1 SGHNT and CDR2 YENEEA come from the germline V gene. Trimming stripped 1 base from V and 7 bases from J, with 12 bases between. CDR3 length: 14 amino acids. This CDR3 is CASSLAAGRNTQYF. The DNA of the CDR3 is TGTGCCAGCAGCTTAGCCGCGGGGAGAAATACGCAGTATTTT.

J is TRBJ2-5 and V is TRBV28; 8 positions agree with TRBD2. V shed 7 bases and J 5 bases; nucleotides not matched to a gene: 6. Germline CDR1 MDHEN, CDR2 SYDVKM. This CDR3 spans 13 amino acids. The CDR3 bases are TGTGCCAGCATCGGGGGGGGAACGGAGACCCAGTACTTC. It encodes CASIGGGTETQYF.

The V gene is TRBV4-2, the J gene TRBJ1-4, with 8 bases aligning to TRBD1. V shed 4 bases and J 2 bases; nucleotides not matched to a gene: 3. Germline loops: CDR1 LGHNA, CDR2 YNFKEQ. CDR3 length: 15 residues. The CDR3 protein is CASSPTGDTNEKLFF. The CDR3 nucleotides read TGTGCCAGCAGCCCGACAGGGGACACTAATGAAAAACTGTTTTTT.

This clone was seen only once. The gene calls are TRBV5-1 and TRBJ2-7; D unclear. CDR3 length: 13 amino acids. Between the trimmed V and J ends, which lost 1 base and 4 bases, there was a span of 9 bases. Germline V gives CDR1 SGHRS, CDR2 YFSETQ. CDR3 loop: CASSLQYGYEQYF. Written as DNA, the CDR3 is TGCGCCAGCAGCTTGCAATACGGTTACGAGCAGTACTTC.

The V call is TRBV5-3, the J call TRBJ2-4; TRBD2 matches 12 bases. TRBV5-3 is labeled an ORF, and its function is uncertain. V dropped 4 bases and J dropped 0; count of bases not matched to a gene: 8. The CDR3 loop spans 18 amino acids. This chain's CDR3 is CARSRLAGVPLAKNIQYF. In DNA, the CDR3 is TGTGCCAGAAGCAGACTAGCGGGAGTCCCACTAGCCAAAAACATTCAGTACTTC.

The gene calls are TRBV29-1 and TRBJ2-1; 7 bases are a match to TRBD1. CDR3 length equals 13 residues. Germline V gene sequence: CDR1 SQVTM, CDR2 ANQGSEA. V lost 8 bases to trimming and J lost 6 bases; unmatched junction nucleotides: 10. This chain's CDR3 is CSLDRALGNEQFF. The CDR3 DNA sequence: TGCAGCCTAGACAGGGCCCTGGGCAATGAGCAGTTCTTC.

This chain uses TRBV6-5 with TRBJ2-7; D is possibly TRBD1 (6 bases). V lost 1 base, J lost 3 bases, and 10 bases lay in between. CDR1 and CDR2 from the germline V gene are MNHEY and SVGAGI. This CDR3 is built from 14 residues. CDR3 in DNA: TGTGCCAGCAGTTACTTCGCGACAGGCTACGAGCAGTACTTC. Protein sequence: CASSYFATGYEQYF.

The chain couples TRBV7-6 to TRBJ2-2; 8 bases match TRBD2. The CDR3 covers 16 residues. Germline V gene sequence: CDR1 SGHVS, CDR2 FNYEAQ. Trimming took 0 bases from V and 8 from J; bases not matched to a gene: 8. The CDR3 loop is CASSLALRAGEGELFF. CDR3 sequence (DNA): TGTGCCAGCAGCTTAGCGCTTCGAGCGGGAGAGGGGGAGCTGTTTTTT.

In its sample, this clone was seen a few times. This chain joins TRBV7-8 and TRBJ2-7, with a weak D call TRBD1 (6 bases). This CDR3 has 16 residues. In germline, CDR1 is SGHVS, CDR2 FQNEAQ. With 0 bases removed from V and 4 bases from J, the gap between germline ends came to 16 bases. The CDR3 is CASSLAVAGASYEQYF. The CDR3 bases are TGTGCCAGCAGCTTAGCTGTGGCAGGGGCCAGTTACGAGCAGTACTTC.

The chain links TRBV5-1 to TRBJ1-1; possibly TRBD1 for D (6 bases). The CDR3 totals 15 residues. CDR1 and CDR2 from the germline V gene are SGHRS and YFSETQ. V lost 0 bases, J lost 4 bases, and 13 bases lay in between. The DNA of the CDR3 is TGCGCCAGCAGCTTGGCCGACAGGAGGAGCACTGAAGCTTTCTTT. This codes for CASSLADRRSTEAFF.

The J gene is TRBJ2-7, the V gene TRBV5-1; TRBD1 might be the D (8 bases). This CDR3 contains 16 residues. CDR1 and CDR2 from the germline V gene are SGHRS and YFSETQ. The V end lost 4 bases, the J end lost 0 bases, and 17 bases lay between the germline ends. The CDR3: CASSASTGEGSYEQYF. CDR3 in DNA: TGCGCCAGCAGCGCCTCGACAGGGGAGGGCTCCTACGAGCAGTACTTC. Full variable domain (remainder filled in from reference TRBV5-1 and TRBJ2-7): KAGVTQTPRYLIKTRGQQVTLSCSPISGHRSVSWYQQTPGQGLQFLFEYFSETQRNKGNFPGRFSGRQFSNSRSEMNVSTLELGDSALYLCASSASTGEGSYEQYFGPGTRLTVT.

This chain joins TRBV27 and TRBJ1-3; D is ambiguous. V dropped 5 bases and J dropped 3 bases, with 14 bases sitting between them. The CDR3 is made up of 15 amino acids. The germline gives CDR1 MNHEY, CDR2 SMNVEV (reference sequence). CDR3 nucleotides: TGTGCCAGCAGTGGGCCCGGTTTTGGTGGAAACACCATATATTTT. It is translated as CASSGPGFGGNTIYF.

V is TRBV29-1 and J is TRBJ2-5; 10 bases match TRBD2. Unmatched junction bases numbered 9, after V lost 4 bases and J lost 4 bases. The CDR3 has 15 residues. Germline CDR1 SQVTM, CDR2 ANQGSEA. The CDR3 sequence is CSVGSQAGGPETQYF. The CDR3 coding sequence is TGCAGCGTTGGTAGCCAAGCGGGAGGGCCAGAGACCCAGTACTTC.

This chain joins TRBV19 and TRBJ2-2; 7 nucleotides align to TRBD2. There are 15 residues in the CDR3. The trim removed 3 bases at V and 1 base at J, leaving 2 bases unmatched. The germline V gene encodes CDR1 LNHDA and CDR2 SQIVND (reference sequence). CDR3: CASSIVAGNTGELFF. The CDR3 DNA reads as TGTGCCAGTAGTATTGTAGCGGGGAACACCGGGGAGCTGTTTTTT.

J is TRBJ2-1 and V is TRBV29-1, with TRBD1 matching 8 bases. V lost 6 bases and J lost 10; bases outside the gene matches: 5. CDR3 length: 11 residues. The germline V gene has CDR1 SQVTM and CDR2 ANQGSEA. The CDR3 nucleotides read TGCAGCGTCTCGACAGGGGTCGAGCAGTTCTTC. Its protein product is CSVSTGVEQFF.